The rows below give T cell receptor beta chains drawn from one sample of a study of early T cells in non-severe SARS-CoV-2 infection. MiXCR, applied by TCRdb to the 5' RACE reads, yields one record per CDR3 protein. The data contain 71,000 or so distinct CDR3 sequences, approximately 14% of them singletons. Sample: whole blood. These TCRs come from an adult who was a healthcare worker with PCR-confirmed SARS-CoV-2 infection or an uninfected control (not recorded which). Each CDR3 is given with its conserved first and last residue. Fields, in order: J gene, D gene, clone size, V gene, CDR3 DNA, CDR3 protein. A D gene is named only where the DNA matches it firmly. Only some rows state a clone size, as once, few, many or a class for expanded clones.

TRBJ1-2 . many TRBV6-5 TGTGCCAGCAGTTACCCCGGGGGAGGTCCCGGGGGCTACACCTTC CASSYPGGGPGGYTF
TRBJ2-1 TRBD2 few TRBV10-3 TGTGCCATCAGTGAGTCGGAGCGGGGGGGCCACTTCTTC CAISESERGGHFF
TRBJ1-5 . once TRBV6-1 TGTGCCAGCAGTGACAGAAAAGATCAGCCCCAGCATTTT CASSDRKDQPQHF
TRBJ2-3 TRBD1 . TRBV28 TGTGCCAGCAATTCGGGAAAGGACAGGGGAACAGATACGCAGTATTTT CASNSGKDRGTDTQYF
TRBJ1-2 TRBD1 . TRBV29-1 TGCAGCGTTGACGGGACAGGGGGATTCGGCTACACCTTC CSVDGTGGFGYTF
TRBJ1-2 . . TRBV5-4 TGTGCCAGCACCAATCCAAAGGGAAGCTATGGCTACACCTTC CASTNPKGSYGYTF
TRBJ1-6 . few TRBV28 TGTGCCAGCAGTTTAGGCCAGATCGGATCACCCCTCCACTTT CASSLGQIGSPLHF
TRBJ2-7 TRBD2 few TRBV20-1 TGCAGTGCGCCGATCCCGGGACTAGCTGGACGCGAGCAGTACTTC CSAPIPGLAGREQYF
TRBJ2-7 TRBD2 . TRBV19 TGTGCCAGTAGTATTTCCAGCGGGGGGAACTACGAGCAGTACTTC CASSISSGGNYEQYF
TRBJ2-1 TRBD2 few TRBV6-2/TRBV6-3 TGTGCCAGCAGTTACTTAGCGGGGGCGGATGAGCAGTTCTTC CASSYLAGADEQFF
TRBJ2-3 . . TRBV20-1 TGCAGTGCTCGATCAGGGGTCGCAGATACGCAGTATTTT CSARSGVADTQYF
TRBJ1-2 . many TRBV6-1 TGTGCCAGCAAAGGGAGCGCCGCGTCCGATGGCTACACCTTC CASKGSAASDGYTF
TRBJ2-1 TRBD2 many TRBV6-5 TGTGCCAGCAGGAGCGGGGGGGCCGATGAGCAGTTCTTC CASRSGGADEQFF
TRBJ1-4 . . TRBV12-3/TRBV12-4 TGTGCCAGCAGTTTTGGTGGTACCGAAAAACTGTTTTTT CASSFGGTEKLFF
TRBJ2-7 . medium-sized TRBV14 TGTGCCAGCAGCCAAGATATGGCAGGGCAGTACTTC CASSQDMAGQYF
TRBJ2-5 . . TRBV29-1 TGCAGCGTCGACTCAGGGGGGGGCGGCGGAGAGACCCAGTACTTC CSVDSGGGGGETQYF
TRBJ2-1 TRBD1 few TRBV11-2 TGTGCCAGCAGCTTAGAAGGACAGGTTACCTACAATGAGCAGTTCTTC CASSLEGQVTYNEQFF
TRBJ2-5 . . TRBV27 TGTGCCAGCAGTTTAAGGGACGGGGAGACCCAGTACTTC CASSLRDGETQYF
TRBJ2-7 TRBD2 . TRBV20-1 TGCAGTGCTAGGCCCCTAGCGGGAGGGACCTACGAGCAGTACTTC CSARPLAGGTYEQYF
TRBJ2-7 . many TRBV20-1 TGCAGTGCTCCGCGGACGGGGGGCAGCGAGCAGTACTTC CSAPRTGGSEQYF
TRBJ2-2 TRBD1 many TRBV19 TGTGCCAGTAGTATTCCCCCGGGGACAGGGAAGTTACTGCTCACCGGGGAGCTGTTTTTT CASSIPPGTGKLLLTGELFF
TRBJ1-3 . few TRBV3-1 TGTGCCAGCAGCCAGCGGGCAGGTGGAAACACCATATATTTT CASSQRAGGNTIYF